A single sample gave rise to the 11 T cell receptor beta chains below, sequenced in a study of blood T cell repertoires in COVID-19. TCRdb keeps only in-frame clones here, not all; method: immunoSEQ multiplex PCR. The data show around 320,000 clones, 90% seen once. Sequenced input: PBMCs or T cells enriched from blood (not recorded which). These receptor sequences come from a woman in her twenties or thirties who had been exposed to COVID-19.

The chain employs TRBV27 and TRBJ1-6; D is uncertain. The V end was cut by 4 bases, the J end by 7 bases, with 14 bases between. Germline V gene lookup returns CDR1 MNHEY and CDR2 SMNVEV (reference sequence). The CDR3 is made up of 15 amino acids. CDR3 nucleotides: TGTGCCAGCAGTTCCCGCCCCGTTCTAAATTCACCCCTCCACTTT. Amino acids: CASSSRPVLNSPLHF.

The genes are TRBV10-3 and TRBJ1-1; 7 nucleotides line up with TRBD1. CDR3 length equals 16 residues. V dropped 2 bases and J dropped 5; count of bases not matched to a gene: 11. Germline values: CDR1 ENHRY, CDR2 SYGVKD. CDR3 in DNA: TGTGCCATCAGTGAGAAGAATAAGGCAGGGGGAACTGAAGCTTTCTTT. Amino acid sequence: CAISEKNKAGGTEAFF.

This chain joins TRBV27 and TRBJ1-5, with D maybe TRBD1 (5 bases). Trimming pared 2 bases from V and 0 bases from J, leaving 8 bases between. The germline V gene has CDR1 MNHEY and CDR2 SMNVEV (reference sequence). This CDR3 comprises 15 residues. CDR3 sequence: CASSLRTNSNQPQHF. Here the CDR3 DNA reads TGTGCCAGCAGTTTACGGACAAATAGCAATCAGCCCCAGCATTTT.

The rearrangement joins TRBV5-1 to TRBJ1-3, with no clear D. The CDR3 length is 16 residues. Germline CDR1 SGHRS, CDR2 YFSETQ. V was cut by 4 bases and J by 0 bases, with 14 bases left in between. The CDR3 bases are TGCGCCAGCAGCCCCGACGGAGGCCTCTCTGGAAACACCATATATTTT. This codes for CASSPDGGLSGNTIYF.

The V call is TRBV2, the J call TRBJ1-4; tentative D call: TRBD1 (6 bases). Germline CDR1 and CDR2: SNHLY and FYNNEI. The CDR3 covers 12 residues. The CDR3 region is CATQGNELKLFF. In nucleotides, the CDR3 is TGTGCGACGCAGGGGAACGAGTTAAAACTGTTTTTT.

The gene calls are TRBV5-4 and TRBJ1-4; D perhaps matches TRBD1 (6 bases). The germline gives CDR1 SGHNT, CDR2 YYREEE (reference sequence). Trimming removed 0 bases from V and 7 bases from J, with 16 bases in between. There are 16 residues in the CDR3. The CDR3 reads CASSLAGGGLSEKLFF. CDR3 bases: TGTGCCAGCAGCTTGGCCGGGGGGGGCTTGAGTGAAAAACTGTTTTTT.

The chain couples TRBV5-1 to TRBJ2-1; D is undetermined. The germline V gene encodes CDR1 SGHRS and CDR2 YFSETQ. This CDR3 is 14 amino acids long. Trimming stripped 7 bases from V and 4 bases from J, with 15 bases between. CDR3: CASAPPPGYNEQFF. The CDR3 bases are TGCGCCAGCGCCCCGCCCCCCGGGTACAATGAGCAGTTCTTC. Using reference TRBV5-1 and TRBJ2-1 for the parts outside the CDR3, the full variable domain is KAGVTQTPRYLIKTRGQQVTLSCSPISGHRSVSWYQQTPGQGLQFLFEYFSETQRNKGNFPGRFSGRQFSNSRSEMNVSTLELGDSALYLCASAPPPGYNEQFFGPGTRLTVL.

The chain is built from TRBV5-4 and TRBJ1-4, with 8 bases lining up with TRBD1. This CDR3 has 14 amino acids. Unmatched junction bases numbered 8, after V lost 4 bases and J lost 9 bases. The germline V gene has CDR1 SGHNT and CDR2 YYREEE (reference sequence). The CDR3 loop is CASSPGQDMKKLFF. The DNA of the CDR3 is TGTGCCAGCAGCCCGGGACAGGATATGAAAAAACTGTTTTTT.

Here the CDR3 DNA reads TGTGCCAGCAGCGGAACTAGCGGGGCTTACGAGCAGTACTTC. It codes for CASSGTSGAYEQYF. The gene calls are TRBV6-5 and TRBJ2-7; 10 nucleotides match TRBD2. Germline CDR1 is MNHEY and CDR2 is SVGAGI. CDR3 length equals 14 residues. V was pared by 6 bases and J by 4 bases, with 6 bases of the junction left unmatched.

The chain recombines TRBV9 with TRBJ2-3, with 14 bases lining up with TRBD2. This CDR3 is built from 18 residues. Germline lookup yields CDR1 SGDLS and CDR2 YYNGEE. The V and J ends lost 3 bases and 0 bases, in that order; junction bases with no gene match: 6. The CDR3 region has the DNA TGTGCCAGCAGCGCCCGGACTAGCGGGGGGATGAGCACAGATACGCAGTATTTT. Encoded protein: CASSARTSGGMSTDTQYF.

The chain links TRBV14 to TRBJ2-2, with TRBD2 identical over 11 bases. V lost 2 bases, J lost 6 bases, and 2 bases stayed unmatched. The CDR3 has 15 amino acids. CDR1 and CDR2 from the germline V gene are SGHDN and FVKESK. The CDR3 here is CASSQLLAGAGELFF. The CDR3 coding sequence is TGTGCCAGCAGCCAACTACTAGCGGGGGCCGGGGAGCTGTTTTTT.